Reported below is one T cell receptor beta chain. Its antigen remains unknown. An end of the junction does not agree with germline; a read error may underlie this. Survey-depth TCRbeta CDR3 sequencing reported V/J genes and productive frequencies. Clones were sequenced by immunoSEQ multiplex PCR, and TCRdb holds only the in-frame ones, with some missing. The sample has around 6,000 clones, about 64% seen once; the top ten hold roughly an eighth. The germline V gene has CDR1 DFQATT and CDR2 SNEGSKA (reference sequence). The CDR3 sequence is 11 residues long. This specimen belongs to a study of tissue T cells after allogeneic stem cell transplantation. About the study: Samples with visible lymphocytes on H&E were prioritized for sequencing. Regarding the study as a whole: Some tissue clones might be persisting host cells; their alloreactivity or antigen specificity was not determined.

The sequence came from a woman aged 18-49 years with breast cancer. The rearrangement links TRBV20-1 to TRBJ2-4; TRBD1 matches 9 bases. The sample consisted of duodenum tissue, taken at autopsy. The CDR3 here is CSARESGQGIF. The CDR3 coding sequence is TGCAGTGCTAGAGAGTCGGGACAGGGAATCTTC.